This T cell receptor beta chain emerged from a study of T cell clonality in common variable immunodeficiency. Many counts were recorded for this clone. Read coverage stops 3 residues before the CDR3 terminus; the germline J gene supplies the remainder. Some clones are missing from TCRdb's copy, which holds only in-frame ones; the method was immunoSEQ multiplex PCR. This sample shows roughly 60,000 clones and no singletons; around 1.6% rests with the ten largest. The CDR3 spans 13 residues. Per germline, CDR1 SGDLS and CDR2 YYNGEE. The genes are TRBV9 and TRBJ1-6; D may be TRBD1 (5 bases). Source material: peripheral blood mononuclear cells. The clonotype originates from a person aged 18 to 75 in good health. CDR3 DNA, as far as it was read: TGTGCCAGCAGCGTAGATCAGGGAGGGCCC. Its translation is CASSVDQGGP. The whole CDR3 sequence reads CASSVDQGGPLHF.